This T cell receptor beta chain was retrieved from a study of cytomegalovirus exposure and HLA in healthy donors. General observations from the study: The classifier was said to identify cytomegalovirus status with high specificity and sensitivity. In a later analysis, first-cohort TCR clusters were found to tend to co-occur in the 120 or so validation repertoires. Most observed TCR sequences were rare, whereas some public TCRs were detected in many donors.

Here immunoSEQ multiplex PCR was the method, and the copy in TCRdb shows in-frame clones only, minus some. The sample lists roughly 240,000 clones, around nine tenths seen once, with 2.5% to 3% in the top ten. The donors formed part of the approximately 120-subject validation cohort, distinct from the approximately 630-subject first cohort. Regarding this clone: Its specificity is unknown.

V lost 1 base and J lost 3; bases outside the gene matches: 9. From germline, CDR1 is LGHNA and CDR2 YSLEER. The CDR3 is made up of 16 amino acids. The sequenced sample was PBMCs. J is TRBJ2-7 and V is TRBV4-3; TRBD1 matches at 7 bases. The sequence came from a man aged 18 to 29 in good health and CMV-seronegative. CDR3 residues: CASSQASTGFVYEQYF. The CDR3 DNA is TGCGCCAGCAGCCAAGCTTCGACAGGGTTTGTCTACGAGCAGTACTTC.